These 7 T cell receptor beta chains share one sample of origin, sequenced in a study of OX40 agonist ivuxolimab in advanced cancers. The protocol used for the library was the immunoSEQ multiplex PCR assay. TCRdb holds this immuneACCESS table with in-frame rearrangements only. Some clones are missing; in checked studies, unresolved V genes explain under half, and the rest has no known cause. The sample table shows tens of thousands of clones, and roughly 84% are seen once. The top ten clones comprise roughly 28% of the sample. Sequenced material: CD4+ or CD8+ T cells sorted from blood, taken in a trial of the OX40 agonist ivuxolimab. The source is an adult with an advanced solid tumor such as melanoma, head and neck, liver or kidney cancer.

This clone was observed a single time. The CDR3 DNA follows: TGTGCCAGCAGCGGACTAGCGGGAGGCCTCTCTGGGGCCAACGTCCTGACTTTC. It is translated as CASSGLAGGLSGANVLTF. V is TRBV7-3 and J is TRBJ2-6; 14 nucleotides align to TRBD2. CDR1 and CDR2 from the germline V gene are SGHTA and FQGTGA. The CDR3 is 18 amino acids. V gave up 5 bases and J gave up 0 bases; unmatched junction bases: 3.

V gene TRBV2 combines with J gene TRBJ1-4; 9 bases align to TRBD1. The germline V gene has CDR1 SNHLY and CDR2 FYNNEI. Unmatched junction bases numbered 10, after V lost 7 bases and J lost 10 bases. CDR3 length equals 14 residues. The CDR3 coding sequence is TGTGCCAGCAATACCGGGACAGGGTTTGCAAAACTGTTTTTT. This translates into CASNTGTGFAKLFF.

The gene calls are TRBV2 and TRBJ2-5; TRBD1 might be the D (5 bases). Trimming removed 7 bases from V and 1 base from J, with 7 bases in between. CDR1 and CDR2 (germline): SNHLY, FYNNEI. The CDR3 contains 12 residues. The CDR3 nucleotides read TGTGCCAGCATTGACAGCCAAGAGACCCAGTACTTC. Translation: CASIDSQETQYF.

The chain combines TRBV27 with TRBJ2-3; 10 bases align to TRBD1. Germline V gives CDR1 MNHEY, CDR2 SMNVEV (reference sequence). Trimming at V came to 6 bases and at J to 3 bases, leaving 9 bases not matched to a gene. The CDR3 runs to 16 residues. The CDR3 loop is CASRPLDRGHTDTQYF. The CDR3 DNA is TGTGCCAGCAGACCCCTAGACAGGGGGCATACAGATACGCAGTATTTT.

The chain recombines TRBV6-5 with TRBJ2-5, with 8 positions matching TRBD1. V dropped 5 bases and J dropped 5; count of bases not matched to a gene: 7. The CDR3 is made up of 14 amino acids. Per germline, CDR1 MNHEY and CDR2 SVGAGI. CDR3 nucleotides: TGTGCCAGCAGTGGGACAGGCCCCTGGGAGACCCAGTACTTC. Its protein is CASSGTGPWETQYF.

The CDR3 DNA follows: TGCGCCAGCAGCCATTCCCTCGGGGACCCAGATACGCAGTATTTT. It is translated as CASSHSLGDPDTQYF. The chain uses TRBV4-3 and TRBJ2-3; D possibly matches TRBD1 or TRBD2 (5 bases each). This CDR3 has 15 amino acids. V lost 3 bases and J lost 4, with 14 bases in between. CDR1 LGHNA and CDR2 YSLEER come from the germline V gene.

This sequence joins TRBV11-1 and TRBJ1-2; 7 bases fit TRBD1. This CDR3 has 17 residues. J lost 0 bases, V lost 0 bases, and 7 bases had no gene match. In germline, CDR1 is SGHAT, CDR2 FQDESV (reference sequence). CDR3 sequence (DNA): TGTGCCAGCAGCTTAGCAGGACAGGACGCCTCTAACTATGGCTACACCTTC. Translation gives CASSLAGQDASNYGYTF.